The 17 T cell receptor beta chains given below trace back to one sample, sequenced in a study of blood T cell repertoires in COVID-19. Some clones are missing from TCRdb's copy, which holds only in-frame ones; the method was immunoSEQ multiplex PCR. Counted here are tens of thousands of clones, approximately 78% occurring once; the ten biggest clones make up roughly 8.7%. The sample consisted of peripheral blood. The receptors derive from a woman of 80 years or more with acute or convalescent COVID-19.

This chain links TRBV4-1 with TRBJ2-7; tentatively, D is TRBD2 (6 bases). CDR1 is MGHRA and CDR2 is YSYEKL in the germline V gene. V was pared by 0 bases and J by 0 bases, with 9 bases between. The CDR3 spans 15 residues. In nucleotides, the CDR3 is TGCGCCAGCAGCCAAGAGGGAGGCTTCTCCTACGAGCAGTACTTC. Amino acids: CASSQEGGFSYEQYF.

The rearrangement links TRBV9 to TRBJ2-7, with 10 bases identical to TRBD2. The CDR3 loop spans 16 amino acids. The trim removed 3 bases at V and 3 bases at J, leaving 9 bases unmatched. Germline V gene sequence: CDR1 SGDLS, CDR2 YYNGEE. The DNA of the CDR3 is TGTGCCAGCAGCGCCTTGGGAGCGGGAGGGAGCTACGAGCAGTACTTC. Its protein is CASSALGAGGSYEQYF.

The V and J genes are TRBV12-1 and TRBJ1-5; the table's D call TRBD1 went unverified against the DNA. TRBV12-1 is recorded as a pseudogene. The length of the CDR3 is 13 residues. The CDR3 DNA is TGTGCCAGCAGCTTTGTGGCCAATCAGCCCCAGCATTTT. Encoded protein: CASSFVANQPQHF.

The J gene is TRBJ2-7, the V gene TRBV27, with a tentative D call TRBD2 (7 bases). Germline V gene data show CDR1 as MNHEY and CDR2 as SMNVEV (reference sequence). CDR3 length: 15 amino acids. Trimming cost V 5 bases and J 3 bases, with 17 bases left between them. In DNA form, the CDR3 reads TGTGCCAGCAGTGCTGGGGGCTCGGGAGGCTACGAGCAGTACTTC. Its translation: CASSAGGSGGYEQYF.

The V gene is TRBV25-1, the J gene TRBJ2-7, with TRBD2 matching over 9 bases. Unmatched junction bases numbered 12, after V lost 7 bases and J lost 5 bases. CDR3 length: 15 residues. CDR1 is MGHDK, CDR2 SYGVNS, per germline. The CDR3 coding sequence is TGTGCCAGCACCCCCAGGGGCGGGAGGGTTCACGAGCAGTACTTC. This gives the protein CASTPRGGRVHEQYF.

In DNA, the CDR3 is TGTGCCAGCAGCTTGGGGAGGGACAATGAGCAGTTCTTC. Amino acid sequence: CASSLGRDNEQFF. The chain links TRBV5-4 to TRBJ2-1; weak D call: TRBD2 (6 bases). CDR1 is SGHNT and CDR2 is YYREEE in the germline V gene (reference sequence). Trimming shortened V by 0 bases and J by 5 bases, and 6 bases separated the two germline ends. The CDR3 is 13 residues long.

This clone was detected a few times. The CDR3 here is CASSLGQGLNLNTF. The CDR3 DNA is TGTGCCAGCAGTTTGGGACAGGGGCTGAACTTGAACACCTTC. The chain carries TRBV3-1 (or the pseudogene TRBV3-2) and TRBJ1-2; the match to TRBD1 covers 10 bases. This CDR3 has 14 residues. Trimming took 6 bases from V and 12 from J; bases not matched to a gene: 13. The germline V gene has CDR1 LGHDT and CDR2 YNNKEL (reference sequence).

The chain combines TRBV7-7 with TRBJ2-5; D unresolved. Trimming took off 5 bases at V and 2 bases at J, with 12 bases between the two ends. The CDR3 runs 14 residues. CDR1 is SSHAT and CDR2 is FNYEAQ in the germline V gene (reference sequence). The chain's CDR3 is CASSPAQVQETQYF. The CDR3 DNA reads TGTGCCAGCAGCCCGGCGCAGGTACAAGAGACCCAGTACTTC.

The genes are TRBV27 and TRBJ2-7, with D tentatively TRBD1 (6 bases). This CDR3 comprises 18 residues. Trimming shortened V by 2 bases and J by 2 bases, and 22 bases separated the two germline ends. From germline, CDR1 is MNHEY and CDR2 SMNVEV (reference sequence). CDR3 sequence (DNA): TGTGCCAGCAGTTTAAGGGCCTCAAACAGGGCCACCGCCTACGAGCAGTACTTC. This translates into CASSLRASNRATAYEQYF.

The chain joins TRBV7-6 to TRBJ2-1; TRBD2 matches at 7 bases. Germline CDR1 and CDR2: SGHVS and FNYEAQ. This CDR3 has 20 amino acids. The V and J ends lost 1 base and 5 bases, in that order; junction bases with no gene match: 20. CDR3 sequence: CASSLDGGTGLWAGDNEQFF. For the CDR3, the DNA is TGTGCCAGCAGCTTAGATGGTGGGACTGGTCTTTGGGCGGGGGACAATGAGCAGTTCTTC.

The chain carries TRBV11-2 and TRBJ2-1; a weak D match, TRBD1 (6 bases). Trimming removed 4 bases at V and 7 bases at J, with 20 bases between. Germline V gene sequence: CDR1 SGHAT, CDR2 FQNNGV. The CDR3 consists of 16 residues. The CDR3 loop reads CASSSSRNRVDNEQFF. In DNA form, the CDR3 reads TGTGCCAGCAGCTCAAGCCGAAACAGGGTTGATAATGAGCAGTTCTTC.

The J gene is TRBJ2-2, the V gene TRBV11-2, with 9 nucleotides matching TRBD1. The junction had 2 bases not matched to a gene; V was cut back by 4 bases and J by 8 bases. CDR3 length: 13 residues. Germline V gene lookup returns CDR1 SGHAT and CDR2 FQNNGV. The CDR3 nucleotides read TGTGCCAGCAGCTCGACAGGGGGAGGGGAGCTGTTTTTT. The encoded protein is CASSSTGGGELFF.

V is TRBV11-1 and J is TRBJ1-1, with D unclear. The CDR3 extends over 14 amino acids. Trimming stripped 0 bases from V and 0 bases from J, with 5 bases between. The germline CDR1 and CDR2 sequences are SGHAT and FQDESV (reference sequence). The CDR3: CASSLARVNTEAFF. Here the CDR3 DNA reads TGTGCCAGCAGCTTAGCGCGCGTGAACACTGAAGCTTTCTTT.

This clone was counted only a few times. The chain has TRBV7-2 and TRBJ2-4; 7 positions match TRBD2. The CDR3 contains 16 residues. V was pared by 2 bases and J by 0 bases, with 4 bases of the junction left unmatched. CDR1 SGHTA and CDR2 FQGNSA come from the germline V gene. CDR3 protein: CASSLSGVLAKNIQYF. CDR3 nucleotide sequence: TGTGCCAGCAGCTTAAGCGGGGTTCTAGCCAAAAACATTCAGTACTTC.

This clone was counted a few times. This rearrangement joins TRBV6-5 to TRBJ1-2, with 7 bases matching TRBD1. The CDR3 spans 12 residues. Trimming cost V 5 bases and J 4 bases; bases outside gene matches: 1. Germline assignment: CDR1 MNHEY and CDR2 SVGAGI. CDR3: CASSPGGYGYTF. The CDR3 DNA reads TGTGCCAGCAGTCCAGGGGGCTATGGCTACACCTTC.

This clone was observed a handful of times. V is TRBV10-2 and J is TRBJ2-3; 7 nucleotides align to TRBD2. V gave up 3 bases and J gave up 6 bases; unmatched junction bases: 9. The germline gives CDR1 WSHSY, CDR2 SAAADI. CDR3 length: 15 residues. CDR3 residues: CASSDAGDLGDTQYF. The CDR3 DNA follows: TGCGCCAGCAGTGACGCGGGAGACTTGGGGGATACGCAGTATTTT.

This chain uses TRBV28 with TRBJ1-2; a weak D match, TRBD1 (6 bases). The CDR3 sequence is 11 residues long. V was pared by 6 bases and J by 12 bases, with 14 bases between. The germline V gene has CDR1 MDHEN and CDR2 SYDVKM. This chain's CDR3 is CASRQNRVDTF. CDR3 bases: TGTGCCAGCAGACAAAACAGGGTTGACACCTTC.